Listed below are T cell receptor beta chains from one sample, sequenced in a study of blood T cells in healthy people across ages. TCRdb reanalysed the 5' RACE reads using MiXCR and keeps one entry per CDR3 protein. The data hold about 800,000 distinct CDR3 sequences, with approximately 25% observed a single time. The same sample was also studied in work on T cells of mothers and their children.

The material sequenced was blood. Every receptor here comes from a boy between 10 and 17 years old in good health. Each CDR3 is given with its conserved first and last residue. The D gene is left open where the match is weak. Not all rows give a size; the values are once, few, many and, for expanded clones, a class.

D,V,size,J,CDR3,DNA
NA,TRBV7-9,few,TRBJ1-5,CASSPGTDSNQPQHF,TGTGCCAGCAGCCCCGGCACGGACTCCAATCAGCCCCAGCATTTT
NA,TRBV20-1,NA,TRBJ2-2,CSARDSPGWGHTGELFF,TGCAGTGCTAGAGATTCCCCAGGCTGGGGACACACCGGGGAGCTGTTTTTT
NA,TRBV29-1,many,TRBJ2-5,CSVGEETQYF,TGCAGCGTTGGAGAAGAGACCCAGTACTTC
TRBD2,TRBV2,NA,TRBJ2-7,CASRPTSGRSEQYF,TGTGCCAGCAGGCCGACTAGCGGGAGATCTGAGCAGTACTTC
NA,TRBV29-1,few,TRBJ1-1,CSVEDWGGNTEAFF,TGCAGCGTTGAAGATTGGGGAGGAAACACTGAAGCTTTCTTT
TRBD2,TRBV29-1,few,TRBJ2-7,CSVARRLAVDEQYF,TGCAGCGTTGCCCGGAGACTAGCGGTCGACGAGCAGTACTTC
TRBD1,TRBV4-3,NA,TRBJ2-3,CASSQDRQGATDTQYF,TGCGCCAGCAGCCAAGATCGGCAGGGGGCGACAGATACGCAGTATTTT
NA,TRBV6-5,few,TRBJ1-2,CASSMGVAYGGYTF,TGTGCCAGCAGTATGGGAGTCGCCTACGGTGGCTACACCTTC
TRBD1,TRBV27,NA,TRBJ2-4,CACTAGGAKNIQYF,TGTGCCTGCACCGCAGGGGGAGCCAAAAACATTCAGTACTTC
NA,TRBV19,NA,TRBJ1-5,CASSIVAGSWPQHF,TGTGCCAGTAGTATAGTCGCAGGGTCTTGGCCCCAGCATTTT
NA,TRBV15,few,TRBJ1-5,CATSSPRGSFAGPQHF,TGTGCCACCAGCTCTCCCCGAGGCTCCTTCGCTGGGCCCCAGCATTTT
TRBD2,TRBV20-1,NA,TRBJ2-5,CSARDLTSGQETQYF,TGCAGTGCTAGAGATCTGACTAGCGGCCAAGAGACCCAGTACTTC
NA,TRBV4-3,NA,TRBJ2-7,CASSQDNLAYEQYF,TGCGCCAGCAGCCAAGACAATTTAGCCTACGAGCAGTACTTC
NA,TRBV21-1,many,TRBJ1-4,CASSVYGQNEKLFF,TGTGCCAGCAGCGTTTACGGCCAGAACGAAAAACTGTTTTTT
NA,TRBV6-1,few,TRBJ2-1,CASSEEAGEHNEQFF,TGTGCCAGCAGTGAAGAGGCCGGGGAACACAATGAGCAGTTCTTC
NA,TRBV9,NA,TRBJ1-2,CASSVGRAGDGYTF,TGTGCCAGCAGCGTAGGGCGGGCAGGGGATGGCTACACCTTC
TRBD2,TRBV29-1,few,TRBJ2-7,CSVAKRLAGENEQYF,TGCAGCGTCGCTAAAAGGCTAGCGGGAGAGAACGAGCAGTACTTC
NA,TRBV15,NA,TRBJ2-1,CATSVGVAIQLNEQFF,TGTGCCACCAGCGTGGGTGTCGCTATTCAGCTCAATGAGCAGTTCTTC
NA,TRBV15,few,TRBJ1-1,CATSRVGTEAFF,TGTGCCACCAGCAGAGTGGGCACTGAAGCTTTCTTT
NA,TRBV6-1,NA,TRBJ1-5,CATGYSNQPQHF,TGTGCCACCGGCTATAGCAATCAGCCCCAGCATTTT
NA,TRBV29-1,few,TRBJ2-7,CSAVDSFGPNEQYF,TGCAGCGCCGTCGACAGTTTTGGACCAAACGAGCAGTACTTC
NA,TRBV28,many,TRBJ2-3,CASRASTDTQYF,TGTGCCAGCAGGGCTAGCACAGATACGCAGTATTTT
TRBD1,TRBV3-1,NA,TRBJ1-4,CASRDRGFGEKLFF,TGTGCCAGCAGAGACAGGGGATTTGGTGAAAAACTGTTTTTT
NA,TRBV7-8,few,TRBJ2-1,CASSLSGTVAYNEQFF,TGTGCCAGCAGCTTAAGCGGGACAGTGGCCTACAATGAGCAGTTCTTC
NA,TRBV28,NA,TRBJ2-4,CASSLTEIQNIQYF,TGTGCCAGCAGTTTAACGGAGATCCAAAACATTCAGTACTTC
TRBD2,TRBV20-1,NA,TRBJ2-5,CSARGGELVFQETQYF,TGCAGTGCTAGGGGGGGGGAATTAGTGTTCCAAGAGACCCAGTACTTC
NA,TRBV4-3,NA,TRBJ2-3,CASSQDNEVLERWTDTQYF,TGCGCCAGCAGCCAAGATAATGAGGTACTAGAGAGGTGGACAGATACGCAGTATTTT
NA,TRBV28,NA,TRBJ2-4,CASSSWGEGTGAKNIQYF,TGTGCCAGCAGTTCCTGGGGGGAAGGAACGGGGGCCAAAAACATTCAGTACTTC
NA,TRBV4-3,NA,TRBJ2-3,CASSLRTRTDTRYF,TGCGCCAGCAGCCTTCGGACTCGCACAGATACGCGGTATTTT
TRBD2,TRBV15,few,TRBJ2-1,CATSRDLAGGGEQFF,TGTGCCACCAGCAGAGACCTAGCGGGAGGGGGGGAGCAGTTCTTC
TRBD1,TRBV2,few,TRBJ2-1,CASRKSRGYGQFF,TGTGCCAGCAGAAAATCCAGGGGGTACGGTCAGTTCTTC
TRBD2,TRBV2,NA,TRBJ2-5,CASSGASGSSLETQYF,TGTGCCAGCAGTGGGGCTAGCGGGAGTTCCTTAGAGACCCAGTACTTC
NA,TRBV29-1,NA,TRBJ1-1,CSVQKGPGSTEAFF,TGCAGCGTCCAAAAGGGGCCCGGGAGCACTGAAGCTTTCTTT
NA,TRBV29-1,NA,TRBJ1-2,CSVGRADGYTF,TGCAGCGTTGGGCGGGCGGATGGCTACACCTTC
NA,TRBV14,few,TRBJ1-4,CASSQGVWKLFF,TGTGCCAGCAGCCAAGGAGTGTGGAAACTGTTTTTT
TRBD1,TRBV18,NA,TRBJ1-1,CASSQGQQNTEAFF,TGTGCCAGCTCACAGGGACAGCAGAACACTGAAGCTTTCTTT
TRBD1,TRBV12-3/TRBV12-4,NA,TRBJ2-1,CASSPGTGGADEQFF,TGTGCCAGCAGCCCCGGGACAGGGGGTGCGGATGAGCAGTTCTTC
TRBD1,TRBV20-1,once,TRBJ1-1,CSARGTGGFTEAFF,TGCAGTGCTAGAGGGACAGGGGGCTTCACTGAAGCTTTCTTT
NA,TRBV7-2,few,TRBJ2-7,CASSPGNAYEQYF,TGTGCCAGCAGCCCCGGGAACGCCTACGAGCAGTACTTC
NA,TRBV20-1,NA,TRBJ2-7,CSARVGPRNSYEQYF,TGCAGTGCTAGAGTCGGGCCCAGGAACTCCTACGAGCAGTACTTC
NA,TRBV28,few,TRBJ2-5,CASSDSGAIQETQYF,TGTGCCAGCAGTGACAGCGGAGCCATCCAAGAGACCCAGTACTTC
TRBD1,TRBV28,NA,TRBJ1-4,CASSPSRGRPTNEKLFF,TGTGCCAGCAGTCCGTCCAGGGGGCGCCCAACTAATGAAAAACTGTTTTTT
NA,TRBV20-1,NA,TRBJ2-2,CSARDLLTGELFF,TGCAGTGCTAGAGATCTTCTCACCGGGGAGCTGTTTTTT
NA,TRBV11-2,many,TRBJ2-1,CASSLTRNEQFF,TGTGCCAGCAGCCTTACTAGGAATGAGCAGTTCTTC
TRBD2,TRBV28,few,TRBJ2-1,CASSYRAGTYNEQFF,TGTGCCAGCAGTTACCGAGCGGGAACCTACAATGAGCAGTTCTTC
TRBD1,TRBV7-9,few,TRBJ2-7,CASSLELRDSPLEQYF,TGTGCCAGCAGCTTAGAATTACGGGACAGCCCCCTCGAGCAGTACTTC
TRBD2,TRBV6-5,NA,TRBJ2-5,CASSYLAGQETQYF,TGTGCCAGCAGTTACCTAGCGGGTCAAGAGACCCAGTACTTC
NA,TRBV5-6,few,TRBJ2-7,CASSYLTQIYEQYF,TGTGCCAGCAGCTACCTAACACAGATCTACGAGCAGTACTTC
TRBD1,TRBV7-9,NA,TRBJ2-7,CASSLGTGMREQYF,TGTGCCAGCAGCCTCGGGACAGGGATGCGAGAGCAGTACTTC
NA,TRBV27,few,TRBJ1-6,CASSLSQIPNSPLHF,TGTGCCAGCAGTTTATCCCAGATTCCTAATTCACCCCTCCACTTT
TRBD1,TRBV6-2/TRBV6-3,NA,TRBJ2-2,CASSYGQGRITGELFF,TGTGCCAGCAGTTACGGACAGGGACGAATAACCGGGGAGCTGTTTTTT
NA,TRBV20-1,few,TRBJ1-1,CSAPRGHYTEAFF,TGCAGTGCCCCCAGGGGCCATTACACTGAAGCTTTCTTT
TRBD1,TRBV11-2,NA,TRBJ1-6,CASSLQGAKNSPLHF,TGTGCCAGCAGCTTACAGGGGGCTAAGAATTCACCCCTCCACTTT
TRBD1,TRBV5-1,once,TRBJ1-6,CASSPSGGDSPLHF,TGCGCCAGCAGCCCCTCAGGGGGAGATTCACCCCTCCACTTT
TRBD2,TRBV20-1,few,TRBJ2-3,CSASGGRRGTDTQYF,TGCAGTGCTAGCGGCGGGAGGAGGGGCACAGATACGCAGTATTTT
NA,TRBV21-1,NA,TRBJ2-7,CASPSTGGGYEQYF,TGTGCCAGCCCTTCCACGGGAGGGGGCTACGAGCAGTACTTC